This TCR beta chain was found in a study of shared clonotypes between healthy human individuals (dated by TCRdb to the early 2020s). For context, the study as a whole: The cohort included a few men and a couple of women between 18 and 49 years of age. For each donor, three plates each were used for CD4 naive and CD4 memory, two plates were used for CD8 naive, and one plate was used for CD8 memory. Blood TCR repertoires of several healthy adults were deeply sequenced to estimate repertoire size and the extent of clonotype sharing between individuals. Libraries were prepared and TCR repertoires were sequenced by different laboratories using diverse techniques, in order to increase sequencing depth and limit assay-specific biases. Per donor, leukapheresis produced somewhere between about 0.94 and 9 billion PBMCs.

As to this clone: Its antigen specificity is not known. Base quality data are lacking; no much larger clone is found one base away.

Beyond this particular receptor, the publication reports: Because the study included only a small number of donors, the genetic and exposure-history diversity represented was limited. Across four donors, roughly 5.1% of naive CD4, roughly 3.5% of naive CD8, about 2.3% of memory CD4, and 0.4% to 0.45% of memory CD8 clonotypes were shared. Clonotypes shared by all four sorted-subset donors showed higher generation probabilities than non-shared clonotypes. Rarefaction of sorted-subset datasets indicated incomplete sequencing despite the large sequencing depth. Based on pairwise subsampling, the degree of clonotype sharing among donors was expected to be affected by sequencing depth. Naive subsets generally had larger estimated clonotype richness than memory subsets. Sampling was restricted to blood, and TCR repertoires in tissue are likely to differ from TCR repertoires in blood.

TCR CDR3 regions were amplified from genomic DNA by multiplex PCR using the deep immunoSEQ assay. Genomic DNA extracted from each cell subset was distributed evenly over all wells of several immunoSEQ 96-well plates, and each plate served as one replicate. For sorted subsets, around 0.2 ug genomic DNA, equal to tens of thousands of T cell genomes, was loaded into each replicate PCR. Purified libraries were quantified with a Qubit 3.0 fluorometer, sized on a Bioanalyzer 2100, and re-quantified with the KAPA Library Quantification kit. Each immunoSEQ 96-well plate was sequenced on its own single-read 150-cycle Illumina NextSeq 550 flow cell. The authors processed their data as follows. Because the immunoSEQ output included only junctional sequences and no quality scores, the filtering could not be the same as the filtering used for full-length reads. To assign V/J genes and CDR3, sequences were annotated using PyIR, a Python wrapper for IgBLAST v1.9, with IMGT germline references. Reads with weak V/J assignments (E-value above 1e-6), missing CDR3, stop codons, out-of-frame junctions, or ambiguous translated residues were removed. V3J clonotypes were defined by identical inferred V gene, J gene, and CDR3 amino acid sequence. To compute the percentage overlap between repertoires, the number of shared unique clonotypes was divided by the size of the smaller repertoire. Three approaches were used to assess repertoire richness: RTK rarefaction, the Chao1 estimator, and Recon v2.1 estimates of unobserved clonotypes. For all TCRbeta clonotypes obtained by the gDNA method from a few donors, generation probabilities were computed with OLGA. TCRdb carries this immuneACCESS record with in-frame sequences only. Its versions omit some clonotypes, under half of them owing to an unresolved V gene in the studies checked, with the rest unexplained. Clone size and V and J calls were adopted from that table, with D and trimming inferred from the DNA. The table for this sample lists hundreds of thousands of clones; around 93% of them were counted only once. The ten largest clones add up to less than 25% of the sample.

The V end loses 1 base and the J end loses 5 bases, and a stretch of 14 bases separates them. CDR1 and CDR2, per the germline V gene, are SGHAT and FQNNGV. The CDR3, cysteine through phenylalanine, is 15 amino acids long. Of the read, only the CDR3 DNA is kept; its 45 bases are in frame from base 1. CD8 naive samples consisted of CD45RO-negative cells that were positively selected for CCR7, yielding a CD45RA+CCR7+ population without TemRA cells. The donors were healthy, HIV-negative adults who had no recently reported acute infections or vaccinations. Only Caucasian adults living in Nashville, Tennessee, USA were represented among the donors. After blood collection by leukapheresis, PBMCs were isolated using Ficoll-Histopaque density gradient centrifugation and then cryopreserved in the vapor phase of liquid nitrogen. Analytical flow cytometry was used to check the purity and quantity of each magnetically sorted T cell population. Genomic DNA was isolated from every sorted fraction and measured by UV absorbance on a Nanodrop 2000c.

Sequenced material: naive CD8+ T cells sorted from blood. The intended sense of this specimen's cell subset or site label: CD45RA+CCR7+. Here the chain combines TRBV11-2 and TRBJ2-5; possibly the D gene is TRBD2, per 5 matching bases. This clonotype was obtained from a man aged 25-40 years in good health. The base sequence is TGTGCCAGCAGCTTAGGTAAACTAGGTACGGAGACCCAGTACTTC. Its protein product is CASSLGKLGTETQYF. The entire variable domain, with the stretches around the CDR3 drawn from the reference TRBV11-2 and TRBJ2-5 proteins, is EAGVAQSPRYKIIEKRQSVAFWCNPISGHATLYWYQQILGQGPKLLIQFQNNGVVDDSQLPKDRFSAERLKGVDSTLKIQPAKLEDSAVYLCASSLGKLGTETQYFGPGTRLLVL.